Following are 18 T cell receptor beta chains from one sample sequenced in a study of graft-versus-host responses after intestinal transplantation. Produced via immunoSEQ multiplex PCR; TCRdb's table is partial and in-frame only. The sample has approximately 90,000 clones; approximately 90% are singletons. These receptors' antigens are unknown. The sample here was unstimulated CD8+ T cells sorted from spleen or lymph node cells, taken before transplant. The receptors stem from a human donor who was the organ donor for an intestinal transplant.

This sequence joins TRBV5-5 and TRBJ2-5; D not certain. The CDR3 runs to 13 residues. Per germline, CDR1 SGHKS and CDR2 YYEKEE (reference sequence). The V gene lost 0 bases and the J gene lost 5 bases, with 8 bases spanning the gap. As DNA, the CDR3 is TGTGCCAGCAGCTTGGATGGTTGGGAGACCCAGTACTTC. Its translation is CASSLDGWETQYF.

This clone has a single count. This rearrangement joins TRBV6-4 to TRBJ2-1, with TRBD2 matching 9 bases. Unmatched junction bases numbered 5, after V lost 3 bases and J lost 8 bases. CDR3 length equals 14 residues. Germline CDR1 MRHNA, CDR2 SNTAGT. CDR3 nucleotide sequence: TGTGCCAGCAGTGAAGGCGGGGGGGCCCATGAGCAGTTCTTC. As protein: CASSEGGGAHEQFF.

CDR3 protein: CASSPTTGTGYFVYEQYF. DNA of the CDR3: TGTGCCAGCAGCCCAACCACCGGGACAGGGTATTTTGTGTACGAGCAGTACTTC. The chain uses TRBV9 and TRBJ2-7, with 9 nucleotides matching TRBD1. J lost 4 bases, V lost 4 bases, and 18 bases had no gene match. There are 18 residues in the CDR3. From germline, CDR1 is SGDLS and CDR2 YYNGEE.

The CDR3 bases are TGCAGCGTTGGGTGGCTAGCGCTAACACCGGGGGATACGCAGTATTTT. Translating it yields CSVGWLALTPGDTQYF. The J gene is TRBJ2-3, the V gene TRBV29-1; tentative D call: TRBD2 (6 bases). CDR1 and CDR2 (germline): SQVTM, ANQGSEA. This CDR3 is 16 amino acids long. V lost 4 bases to trimming and J lost 6 bases, with 23 bases between them.

V and J are TRBV7-2 and TRBJ2-1; 14 bases map to TRBD2. J gave up 7 bases and V 7 bases, and 6 bases lay outside the gene matches. This CDR3 contains 15 residues. Per the germline V gene, CDR1 is SGHTA and CDR2 is FQGNSA. In DNA form, the CDR3 reads TGTGCCAGCAATTCCGGGACTAGCGGGAGAAATGAGCAGTTCTTC. Encoded protein: CASNSGTSGRNEQFF.

The chain joins TRBV6-5 to TRBJ2-7; TRBD1 might be the D (6 bases). CDR1 is MNHEY, CDR2 SVGAGI, per germline. V was trimmed by 8 bases and J by 3 bases, leaving 8 bases between them. The CDR3 runs to 11 residues. DNA for the CDR3: TGTGCCAGCGCAGGGGTCTACGAGCAGTACTTC. Protein sequence: CASAGVYEQYF.

V and J are TRBV10-3 and TRBJ2-7; D may be TRBD1 (5 bases). Trimming removed 6 bases at V and 6 bases at J, with 9 bases between. The CDR3 is made up of 11 amino acids. Germline CDR1 reads ENHRY; CDR2 reads SYGVKD. CDR3 in amino acids: CAIRAGCEQYF. CDR3 in DNA: TGTGCCATCAGGGCAGGGTGCGAGCAGTACTTC.

The chain carries TRBV12-5 and TRBJ2-1; 8 bases are shared with TRBD1. This CDR3 contains 15 residues. CDR1 is LGHNT, CDR2 FRNRAP, per germline. V trimming: 3 bases; J trimming: 4 bases; junction bases outside the gene matches: 5. CDR3 loop: CASGFPQGAYNEQFF. As DNA, the CDR3 is TGTGCTAGTGGTTTCCCGCAGGGGGCGTACAATGAGCAGTTCTTC.

This clone turned up a few times. The rearrangement uses TRBV27 and TRBJ1-4; weak D call: TRBD1 (5 bases). The CDR3 runs to 12 residues. V was shortened by 5 bases and J by 8 bases, with 9 bases between the two germline ends. Germline assignment: CDR1 MNHEY and CDR2 SMNVEV (reference sequence). CDR3 nucleotides: TGTGCCAGCAGTACACGGGGGGAAAAACTGTTTTTT. This gives the protein CASSTRGEKLFF.

The rearrangement links TRBV29-1 to TRBJ2-7; D is unresolved. Germline loops: CDR1 SQVTM, CDR2 ANQGSEA. The CDR3 is 9 residues long. Trimming pared 4 bases from V and 10 bases from J, leaving 8 bases between. CDR3 protein: CSVGPDQYF. The CDR3 DNA sequence: TGCAGCGTTGGGCCAGACCAGTACTTC.

The J gene is TRBJ2-1, the V gene TRBV6-5; 11 nucleotides line up with TRBD2. CDR1 MNHEY and CDR2 SVGAGI come from the germline V gene. The CDR3 runs 15 residues. The V and J ends lost 2 bases and 7 bases, in that order; junction bases with no gene match: 4. In nucleotides, the CDR3 is TGTGCCAGCAGTTACAGGCTAGCGGGAGGAAATGAGCAGTTCTTC. This gives the protein CASSYRLAGGNEQFF.

The chain joins TRBV7-2 to TRBJ2-7; TRBD2 matches 8 bases. V lost 3 bases, J lost 3 bases, and 4 bases stayed unmatched. There are 14 residues in the CDR3. Germline V gene sequence: CDR1 SGHTA, CDR2 FQGNSA. CDR3: CASSFGGAGYEQYF. CDR3 coding DNA: TGTGCCAGCAGCTTCGGGGGGGCCGGCTACGAGCAGTACTTC.

The V gene is TRBV19, the J gene TRBJ1-5, with 8 bases that match TRBD1. The CDR3 runs 15 residues. In germline, CDR1 is LNHDA, CDR2 SQIVND (reference sequence). V dropped 6 bases and J dropped 8; count of bases not matched to a gene: 12. The CDR3 coding sequence is TGTGCCAGTAGCACATATCGGGACAGGCCAAAGCCCCAGCATTTT. It is translated as CASSTYRDRPKPQHF.

The gene calls are TRBV18 and TRBJ2-7; a possible D gene is TRBD1 (5 bases). V was cut by 2 bases and J by 3 bases, with 14 bases left in between. Germline assignment: CDR1 KGHSH and CDR2 LQKENI. The CDR3 length is 15 residues. CDR3 in DNA: TGTGCCAGCTCACCAAAGGGCCCCCAGGGCTACGAGCAGTACTTC. Protein product: CASSPKGPQGYEQYF.

The chain has TRBV6-4 and TRBJ2-3; either TRBD1 or TRBD2 may supply D (6 bases each). The V gene's germline CDR1 is MRHNA and CDR2 SNTAGT. The V gene lost 2 bases and the J gene lost 2 bases, with 11 bases spanning the gap. The CDR3 consists of 15 residues. CDR3 sequence reads: CASSDGAGHTDTQYF. The CDR3, as DNA: TGTGCCAGCAGTGACGGGGCGGGACACACAGATACGCAGTATTTT.

This clone was recorded once. V is TRBV27 and J is TRBJ2-2; the D gene is possibly TRBD2 (5 bases). Germline CDR1 reads MNHEY; CDR2 reads SMNVEV (reference sequence). V was pared by 5 bases and J by 4 bases, with 8 bases between. The CDR3 sequence is 13 residues long. CDR3 loop: CASSPRGTGELFF. The CDR3 coding sequence is TGTGCCAGCAGTCCCCGGGGCACCGGGGAGCTGTTTTTT.

The rearrangement joins TRBV5-1 to TRBJ2-1, with 9 bases lining up with TRBD2. CDR1 is SGHRS, CDR2 YFSETQ, per germline. The CDR3 runs to 15 residues. V lost 2 bases to trimming and J lost 0 bases; unmatched junction nucleotides: 0. In DNA, the CDR3 is TGCGCCAGCAGCTTTAGCGGGAGCTCCTACAATGAGCAGTTCTTC. Amino acid sequence: CASSFSGSSYNEQFF.

V is TRBV6-1 and J is TRBJ2-1; 9 nucleotides match TRBD2. Trimming took 1 base from V and 2 from J; bases not matched to a gene: 3. This CDR3 spans 16 amino acids. CDR1 and CDR2 from the germline V gene are MNHNS and SASEGT. CDR3 sequence (DNA): TGTGCCAGCAGTGAAGATAGCGGGGGTCCCTACAATGAGCAGTTCTTC. This codes for CASSEDSGGPYNEQFF.